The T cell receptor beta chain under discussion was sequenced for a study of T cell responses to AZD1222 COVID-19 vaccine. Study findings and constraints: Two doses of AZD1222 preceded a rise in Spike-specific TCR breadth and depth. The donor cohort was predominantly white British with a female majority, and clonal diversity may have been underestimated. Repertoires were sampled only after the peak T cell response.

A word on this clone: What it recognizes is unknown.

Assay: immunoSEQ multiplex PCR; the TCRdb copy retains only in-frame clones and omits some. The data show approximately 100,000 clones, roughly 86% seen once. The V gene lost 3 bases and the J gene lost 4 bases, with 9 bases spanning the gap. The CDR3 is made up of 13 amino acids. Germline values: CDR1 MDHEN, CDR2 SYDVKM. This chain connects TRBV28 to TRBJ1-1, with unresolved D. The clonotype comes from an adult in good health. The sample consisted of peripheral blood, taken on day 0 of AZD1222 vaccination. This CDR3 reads CASSFEGGTEAFF. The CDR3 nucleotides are TGTGCCAGCAGTTTCGAGGGAGGCACTGAAGCTTTCTTT.